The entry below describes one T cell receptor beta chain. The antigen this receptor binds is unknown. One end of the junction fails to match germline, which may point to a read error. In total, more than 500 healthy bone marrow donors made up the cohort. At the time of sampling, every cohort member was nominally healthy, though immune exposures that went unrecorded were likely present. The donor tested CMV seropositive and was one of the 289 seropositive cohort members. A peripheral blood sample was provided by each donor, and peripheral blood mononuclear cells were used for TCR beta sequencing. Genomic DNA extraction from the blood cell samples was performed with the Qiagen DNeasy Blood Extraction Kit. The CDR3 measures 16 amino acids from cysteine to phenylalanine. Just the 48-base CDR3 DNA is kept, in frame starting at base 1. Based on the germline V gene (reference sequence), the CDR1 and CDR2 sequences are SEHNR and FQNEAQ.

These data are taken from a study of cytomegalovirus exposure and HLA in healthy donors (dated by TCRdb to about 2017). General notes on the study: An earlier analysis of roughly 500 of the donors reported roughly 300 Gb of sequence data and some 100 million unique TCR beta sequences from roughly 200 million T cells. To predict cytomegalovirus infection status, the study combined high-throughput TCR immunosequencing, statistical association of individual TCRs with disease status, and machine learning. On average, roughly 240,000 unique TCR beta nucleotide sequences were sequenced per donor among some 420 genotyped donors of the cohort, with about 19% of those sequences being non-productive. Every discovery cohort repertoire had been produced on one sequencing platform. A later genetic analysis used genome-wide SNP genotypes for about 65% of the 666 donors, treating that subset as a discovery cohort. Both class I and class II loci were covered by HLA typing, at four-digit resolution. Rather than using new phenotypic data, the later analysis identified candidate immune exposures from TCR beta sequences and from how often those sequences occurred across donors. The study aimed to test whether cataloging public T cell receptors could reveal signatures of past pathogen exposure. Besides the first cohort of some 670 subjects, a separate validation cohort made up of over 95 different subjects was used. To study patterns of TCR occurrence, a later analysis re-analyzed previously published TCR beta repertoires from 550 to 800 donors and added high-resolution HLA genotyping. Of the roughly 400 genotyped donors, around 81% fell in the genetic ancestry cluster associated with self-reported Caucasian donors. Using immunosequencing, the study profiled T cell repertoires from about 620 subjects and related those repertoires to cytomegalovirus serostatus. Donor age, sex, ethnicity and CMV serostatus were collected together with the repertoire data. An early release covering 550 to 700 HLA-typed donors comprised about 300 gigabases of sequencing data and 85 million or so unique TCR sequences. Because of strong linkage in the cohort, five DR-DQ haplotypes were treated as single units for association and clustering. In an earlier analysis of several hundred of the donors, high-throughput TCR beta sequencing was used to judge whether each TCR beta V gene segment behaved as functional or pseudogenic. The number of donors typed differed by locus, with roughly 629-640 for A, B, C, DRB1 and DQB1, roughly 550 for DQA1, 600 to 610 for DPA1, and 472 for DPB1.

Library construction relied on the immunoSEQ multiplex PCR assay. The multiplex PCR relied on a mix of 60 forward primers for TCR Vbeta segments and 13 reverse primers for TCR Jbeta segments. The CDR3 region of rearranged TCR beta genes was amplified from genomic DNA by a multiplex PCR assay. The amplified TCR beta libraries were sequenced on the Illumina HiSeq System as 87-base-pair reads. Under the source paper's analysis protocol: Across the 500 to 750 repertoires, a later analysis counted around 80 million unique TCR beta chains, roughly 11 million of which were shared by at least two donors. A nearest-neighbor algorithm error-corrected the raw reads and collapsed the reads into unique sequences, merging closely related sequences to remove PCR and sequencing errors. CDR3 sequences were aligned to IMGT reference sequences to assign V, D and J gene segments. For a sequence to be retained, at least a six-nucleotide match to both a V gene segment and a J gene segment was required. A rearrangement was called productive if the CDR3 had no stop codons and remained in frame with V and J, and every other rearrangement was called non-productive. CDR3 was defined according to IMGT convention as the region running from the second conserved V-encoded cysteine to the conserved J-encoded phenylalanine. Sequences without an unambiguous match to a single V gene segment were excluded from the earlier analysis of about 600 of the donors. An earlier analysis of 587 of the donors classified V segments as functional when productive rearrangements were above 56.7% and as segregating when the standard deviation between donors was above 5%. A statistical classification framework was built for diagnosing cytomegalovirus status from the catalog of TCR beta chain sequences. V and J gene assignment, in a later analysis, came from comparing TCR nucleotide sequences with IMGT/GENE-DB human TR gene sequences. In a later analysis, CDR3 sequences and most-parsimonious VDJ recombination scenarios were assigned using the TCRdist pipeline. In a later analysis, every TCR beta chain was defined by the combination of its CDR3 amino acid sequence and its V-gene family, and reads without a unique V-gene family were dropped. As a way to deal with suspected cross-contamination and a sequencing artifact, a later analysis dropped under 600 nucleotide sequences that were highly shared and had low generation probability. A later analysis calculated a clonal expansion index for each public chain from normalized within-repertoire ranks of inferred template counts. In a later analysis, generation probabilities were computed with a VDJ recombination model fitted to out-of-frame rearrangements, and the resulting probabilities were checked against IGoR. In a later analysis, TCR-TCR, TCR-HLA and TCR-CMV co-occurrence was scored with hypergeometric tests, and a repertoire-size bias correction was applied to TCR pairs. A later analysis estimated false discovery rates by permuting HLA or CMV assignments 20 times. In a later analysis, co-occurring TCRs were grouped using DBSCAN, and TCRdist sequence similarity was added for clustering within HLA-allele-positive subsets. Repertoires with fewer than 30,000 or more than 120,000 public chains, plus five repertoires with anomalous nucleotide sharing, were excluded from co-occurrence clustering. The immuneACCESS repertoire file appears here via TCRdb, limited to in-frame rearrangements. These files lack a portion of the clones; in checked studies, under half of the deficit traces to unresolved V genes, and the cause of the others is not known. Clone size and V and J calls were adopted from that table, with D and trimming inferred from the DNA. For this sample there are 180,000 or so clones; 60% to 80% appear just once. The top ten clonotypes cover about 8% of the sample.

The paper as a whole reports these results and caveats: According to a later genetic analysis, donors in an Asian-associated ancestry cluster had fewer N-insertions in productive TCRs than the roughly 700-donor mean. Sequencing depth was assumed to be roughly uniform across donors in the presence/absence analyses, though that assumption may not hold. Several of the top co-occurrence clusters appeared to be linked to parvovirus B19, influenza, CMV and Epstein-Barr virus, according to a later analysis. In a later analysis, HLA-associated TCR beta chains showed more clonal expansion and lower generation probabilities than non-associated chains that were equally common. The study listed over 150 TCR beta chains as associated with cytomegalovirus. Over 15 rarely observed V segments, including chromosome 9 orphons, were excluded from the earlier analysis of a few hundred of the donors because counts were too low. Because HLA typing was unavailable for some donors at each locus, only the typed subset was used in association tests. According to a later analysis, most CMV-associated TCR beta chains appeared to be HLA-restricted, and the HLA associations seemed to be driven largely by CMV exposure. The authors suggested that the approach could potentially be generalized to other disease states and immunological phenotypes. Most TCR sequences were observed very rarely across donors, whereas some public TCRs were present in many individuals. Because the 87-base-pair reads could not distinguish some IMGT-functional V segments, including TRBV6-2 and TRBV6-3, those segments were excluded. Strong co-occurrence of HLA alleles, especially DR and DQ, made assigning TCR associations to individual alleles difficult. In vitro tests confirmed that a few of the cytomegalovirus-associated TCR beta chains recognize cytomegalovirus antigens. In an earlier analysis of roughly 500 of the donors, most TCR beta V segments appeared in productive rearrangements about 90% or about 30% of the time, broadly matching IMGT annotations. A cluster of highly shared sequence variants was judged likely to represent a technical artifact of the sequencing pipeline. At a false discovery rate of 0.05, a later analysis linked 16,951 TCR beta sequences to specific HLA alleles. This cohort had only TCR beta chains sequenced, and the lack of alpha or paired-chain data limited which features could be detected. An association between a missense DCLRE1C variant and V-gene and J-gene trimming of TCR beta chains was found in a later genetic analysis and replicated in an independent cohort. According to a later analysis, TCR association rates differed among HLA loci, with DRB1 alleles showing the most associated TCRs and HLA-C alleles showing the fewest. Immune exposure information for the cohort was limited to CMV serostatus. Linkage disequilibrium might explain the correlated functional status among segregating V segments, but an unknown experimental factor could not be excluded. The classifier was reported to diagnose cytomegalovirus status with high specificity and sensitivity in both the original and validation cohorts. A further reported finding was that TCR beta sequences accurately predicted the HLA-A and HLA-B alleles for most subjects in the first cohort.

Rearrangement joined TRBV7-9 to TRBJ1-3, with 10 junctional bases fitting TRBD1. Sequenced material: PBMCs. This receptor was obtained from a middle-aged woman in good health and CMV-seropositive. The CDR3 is CSSSLWDRGPGNTIYF. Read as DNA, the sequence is TGTTCCAGCAGCTTATGGGACAGGGGCCCCGGAAACACCATATATTTT.